This TCR beta chain was identified in a study of blood T cell repertoires in COVID-19. The CDR3 is 14 residues long. From germline, CDR1 is SGHTA and CDR2 FQGNSA. V was pared by 1 base and J by 3 bases, with 3 bases of the junction left unmatched. Method: immunoSEQ multiplex PCR; TCRdb's copy keeps in-frame clones and lacks some. The sample includes 87,000 or so clones, 80% to 85% seen only once; the top ten take 15% to 20%. This clone was detected once. The sample was peripheral blood. The chain carries TRBV7-2 and TRBJ2-7, with 7 nucleotides matching TRBD1. The receptor comes from a woman aged 80 or over with active or convalescent COVID-19. The CDR3 here is CASSLGNRGYEQYF. The CDR3 nucleotides read TGTGCCAGCAGCTTAGGCAACAGGGGCTACGAGCAGTACTTC.